This T cell receptor beta chain was recorded in a study of identical twins. Points from the study as a whole: Analyses based on zero insertions could be partly confounded by invariant MAIT and iNKT cells.

This clonotype was seen more than once but under ten times. Antigen: not known. TCRdb re-called the 5' RACE reads through MiXCR, storing one row per CDR3 protein. This table holds roughly 290,000 distinct CDR3 sequences, roughly 9.8% found once. This CDR3 comprises 20 residues. Germline CDR1 SGHAT, CDR2 FQDESV (reference sequence). The ends lost 5 bases at V and 2 bases at J; junction bases unmatched: 23. The sample was also linked to a second study, of yellow fever vaccine responses in identical twins. This second report adds: Twins reportedly mounted vaccine T cell responses that seemed partly convergent, partly personalized.

This receptor was identified in a woman under 30 in good health. The gene calls are TRBV11-1 and TRBJ2-7; 8 bases fit TRBD2. The specimen was CD8+ T cells sorted from blood. CDR3 region: CASSPRQGLGQIIETYEQYF. The CDR3 DNA reads as TGTGCCAGCAGCCCAAGGCAGGGACTAGGACAGATTATCGAAACCTACGAGCAGTACTTC.